This T cell receptor beta chain was identified during a study of shared clonotypes between healthy human individuals. Overall study: The composition of the donors was a couple of women and three men aged 18 to 49. General study points: Only blood was sampled; tissue repertoires likely differ.

Assay used: immunoSEQ multiplex PCR; TCRdb lists only in-frame clones, some missing. Among 1.6 million or so clones listed, approximately 96% were seen once. Turning to this clone: What it binds is unknown.

Trimming took 5 bases from V and 5 from J; bases not matched to a gene: 11. This CDR3 region has 16 residues. The germline V gene has CDR1 SEHNR and CDR2 FQNEAQ (reference sequence). Healthy HIV-negative adults with no recent acute infections or vaccinations were recruited as donors. All participating donors were Caucasian adults from Nashville, Tennessee. The rearrangement links TRBV7-9 to TRBJ2-1, with 8 bases aligning to TRBD2. Sample: naive CD4+ T cells sorted from blood. Regarding subset: CD45RA+ positively selected. This clonotype originated in a man aged 30 to 39 in good health. The CDR3 here is CASSRWLAGFNNEQFF. DNA for the CDR3: TGTGCCAGCAGCCGTTGGCTAGCGGGCTTTAACAATGAGCAGTTCTTC. The full variable domain, completed using reference TRBV7-9 and TRBJ2-1, is DTGVSQNPRHKITKRGQNVTFRCDPISEHNRLYWYRQTLGQGPEFLTYFQNEAQLEKSRLLSDRFSAERPKGSFSTLEIQRTEQGDSAMYLCASSRWLAGFNNEQFFGPGTRLTVL.